The 27 T cell receptor beta chains given below trace back to one sample, sequenced in a study of blood T cell repertoires in COVID-19. The assay was immunoSEQ multiplex PCR, and TCRdb's table has in-frame clones only and misses some. Of 250,000 to 350,000 clones in the sample, approximately 90% were seen once. Sequenced material: peripheral blood. The receptors were sampled from an older woman with acute or convalescent COVID-19.

This chain connects TRBV5-6 to TRBJ2-3, with TRBD1 as a possible D gene (5 bases). The V and J ends lost 2 bases and 3 bases respectively, with 10 bases between them. This CDR3 has 14 amino acids. Germline V gene data show CDR1 as SGHDT and CDR2 as YYEEEE. CDR3: CASSFWQGTDTQYF. The CDR3 region has the DNA TGTGCCAGCAGCTTCTGGCAGGGAACAGATACGCAGTATTTT.

The CDR3 loop is CASRQTGGPYNEQFF. DNA of the CDR3: TGTGCCAGCAGACAGACAGGGGGCCCCTACAATGAGCAGTTCTTC. V is TRBV11-2 and J is TRBJ2-1, with 10 nucleotides matching TRBD1. Germline CDR1 and CDR2: SGHAT and FQNNGV. The CDR3 covers 15 residues. With V trimmed by 6 bases and J by 2 bases, 4 bases remained unmatched.

The V call is TRBV27, the J call TRBJ2-2; unclear D gene. V lost 2 bases and J lost 4, with 11 bases in between. The length of the CDR3 is 15 residues. CDR1 MNHEY and CDR2 SMNVEV come from the germline V gene (reference sequence). CDR3 residues: CASSLLAAVTGELFF. DNA for the CDR3: TGTGCCAGCAGTTTACTCGCGGCGGTCACCGGGGAGCTGTTTTTT.

The chain employs TRBV7-2 and TRBJ2-2; TRBD1 matches 7 bases. Germline V gives CDR1 SGHTA, CDR2 FQGNSA. CDR3 length: 18 amino acids. Trimming at V came to 6 bases and at J to 0 bases, leaving 13 bases not matched to a gene. CDR3 sequence reads: CASRNFVGTDTNTGELFF. In DNA form, the CDR3 reads TGTGCCAGCAGGAATTTTGTGGGGACAGACACGAACACCGGGGAGCTGTTTTTT.

The table lists this clone with a few counts. The gene calls are TRBV7-9 and TRBJ2-1, with 13 bases matching TRBD2. This CDR3 region has 17 residues. The J segment lost 7 bases and the V segment lost 6 bases, leaving 12 bases of the junction unmatched. The germline V gene has CDR1 SEHNR and CDR2 FQNEAQ (reference sequence). Written as DNA, the CDR3 is TGTGCCAGCAGTGCCGACGTTGGACTAGCGGGGGTTAATGAGCAGTTCTTC. Its translation: CASSADVGLAGVNEQFF.

The chain uses TRBV7-9 and TRBJ1-1, with D unclear. Germline CDR1 is SEHNR and CDR2 is FQNEAQ (reference sequence). The ends were cut back, 0 bases at V and 11 bases at J, with 10 bases in the middle. CDR3 length: 12 residues. The CDR3 protein is CASSLAGSEAFF. The CDR3 region has the DNA TGTGCCAGCAGCTTAGCAGGCTCGGAGGCTTTCTTT. Complete variable domain (other parts from reference TRBV7-9 and TRBJ1-1): DTGVSQNPRHKITKRGQNVTFRCDPISEHNRLYWYRQTLGQGPEFLTYFQNEAQLEKSRLLSDRFSAERPKGSFSTLEIQRTEQGDSAMYLCASSLAGSEAFFGQGTRLTVV.

V usage is TRBV6-6 and J usage is TRBJ2-7; tentatively, D is TRBD1 (5 bases). The V end lost 7 bases, the J end lost 2 bases, and 9 bases lay between the germline ends. The CDR3 totals 12 residues. CDR1 is MNHNY and CDR2 is SVGAGI in the germline V gene (reference sequence). CDR3 protein: CASKDRTYEQYF. For the CDR3, the DNA is TGTGCCAGCAAAGACAGAACCTACGAGCAGTACTTC.

The rearrangement links TRBV4-3 to TRBJ1-2; D call uncertain. CDR1 and CDR2 (germline): LGHNA, YSLEER. The CDR3 covers 14 residues. The germline V and J ends were trimmed by 0 bases and 5 bases, with 10 bases remaining between them. The CDR3 loop reads CASSQDRALYGYTF. CDR3 sequence (DNA): TGCGCCAGCAGCCAAGATCGCGCCCTTTATGGCTACACCTTC.

The CDR3, as DNA: TGTGCCACCAGTGTGGCTCCAGATACGCAGTATTTT. It yields the protein CATSVAPDTQYF. The chain combines TRBV24-1 with TRBJ2-3; D is unresolved. Germline V lookup: CDR1 KGHDR, CDR2 SFDVKD. V shed 5 bases and J shed 4 bases, with 6 bases lying between them. There are 12 residues in the CDR3.

This clone was seen a single time. This chain links TRBV6-2 or TRBV6-3 with TRBJ1-5, with 10 bases aligning to TRBD1. V shed 4 bases, J shed 6 bases, and the junction held 6 bases outside the gene matches. This CDR3 contains 15 residues. Germline loops: CDR1 MNHEY, CDR2 SVGEGT. CDR3 protein: CASSWGTGAGQPQHF. CDR3 DNA: TGTGCCAGCAGTTGGGGGACAGGGGCCGGTCAGCCCCAGCATTTT.

This sequence joins TRBV24-1 and TRBJ1-5; 8 bases align to TRBD1. The V gene end was trimmed by 10 bases and the J gene end by 6 bases; junction bases not matched to a gene: 13. The germline V gene has CDR1 KGHDR and CDR2 SFDVKD. The CDR3 extends over 15 amino acids. This CDR3 reads CATIRRTGWVQPQHF. The CDR3 nucleotides read TGTGCCACTATTCGGAGGACAGGGTGGGTTCAGCCCCAGCATTTT.

This chain links TRBV28 with TRBJ2-7; a possible D gene is TRBD2 (5 bases). V lost 2 bases, J lost 2 bases, and 16 bases lay in between. The V gene's germline CDR1 is MDHEN and CDR2 SYDVKM. The CDR3 runs to 16 residues. CDR3 sequence: CASSLSYPGKAYEQYF. Written as DNA, the CDR3 is TGTGCCAGCAGTTTAAGCTACCCGGGGAAGGCCTACGAGCAGTACTTC. Full variable domain (rest looked up from reference TRBV28 and TRBJ2-7): DVKVTQSSRYLVKRTGEKVFLECVQDMDHENMFWYRQDPGLGLRLIYFSYDVKMKEKGDIPEGYSVSREKKERFSLILESASTNQTSMYLCASSLSYPGKAYEQYFGPGTRLTVT.

V gene TRBV7-8 combines with J gene TRBJ2-7; D might be TRBD1 (6 bases). The CDR3 runs to 15 residues. With 1 base removed from V and 4 bases from J, the gap between germline ends came to 14 bases. Germline V gives CDR1 SGHVS, CDR2 FQNEAQ. The CDR3 bases are TGTGCCAGCAGCTTAGGCCGTTGGACAGATTACGAGCAGTACTTC. Translated, it gives CASSLGRWTDYEQYF.

This chain joins TRBV28 and TRBJ2-3, with 8 bases aligning to TRBD2. J gave up 8 bases and V 6 bases, and 10 bases lay outside the gene matches. There are 14 residues in the CDR3. The germline gives CDR1 MDHEN, CDR2 SYDVKM. The CDR3 region is CASSGGLVISTQYF. The CDR3 coding sequence is TGTGCCAGCAGCGGGGGACTAGTAATCTCTACGCAGTATTTT.

V and J are TRBV6-5 and TRBJ2-3; 9 positions match TRBD2. V lost 10 bases and J lost 4; bases outside the gene matches: 6. Germline CDR1 is MNHEY and CDR2 is SVGAGI. The CDR3 is made up of 13 amino acids. In DNA, the CDR3 is TGTGCCATAGGACTAGCGAACTCAGATACGCAGTATTTT. Protein: CAIGLANSDTQYF.

The CDR3 here is CASSLRLPLAGGAETQYF. CDR3 DNA sequence: TGTGCCAGCAGTTTAAGGCTCCCGCTAGCGGGGGGGGCAGAGACCCAGTACTTC. This sequence joins TRBV27 and TRBJ2-5; TRBD2 agrees at 12 bases. The germline V gene has CDR1 MNHEY and CDR2 SMNVEV (reference sequence). V gave up 2 bases and J gave up 4 bases; unmatched junction bases: 11. The CDR3 runs 18 residues.

J is TRBJ1-2 and V is TRBV5-6, with TRBD1 matching 7 bases. Germline assignment: CDR1 SGHDT and CDR2 YYEEEE. The CDR3 spans 15 residues. After removal of 5 bases from V and 0 bases from J, the junction contained 7 bases not matched to a gene. The CDR3 DNA is TGTGCCAGCAGTAGTACAGGGGAAGCTAACTATGGCTACACCTTC. It encodes CASSSTGEANYGYTF.

The chain carries TRBV7-2 and TRBJ1-4; D is ambiguous. This CDR3 is built from 15 residues. V dropped 5 bases and J dropped 8 bases, with 18 bases sitting between them. Germline CDR1 SGHTA, CDR2 FQGNSA. CDR3 coding DNA: TGTGCCAGCAGCCCTGGGAGCCCAAGGCGGGAAAAACTGTTTTTT. It encodes CASSPGSPRREKLFF.

The rearrangement joins TRBV6-2 or TRBV6-3 to TRBJ2-7; 7 bases agree with TRBD2. This CDR3 has 13 residues. Trimming cost V 6 bases and J 6 bases; bases outside gene matches: 8. The germline gives CDR1 MNHEY, CDR2 SVGEGT. This chain's CDR3 is CASSRWEGREQYF. The CDR3 DNA is TGTGCCAGCAGCCGGTGGGAGGGGCGCGAGCAGTACTTC.

The V gene is TRBV27, the J gene TRBJ1-3; 7 bases align to TRBD1. The CDR3 contains 16 residues. Germline CDR1 and CDR2: MNHEY and SMNVEV (reference sequence). With V trimmed by 5 bases and J by 4 bases, 11 bases remained unmatched. The chain's CDR3 is CASSRTGVGSGNTIYF. Written as DNA, the CDR3 is TGTGCCAGCAGTAGAACAGGGGTAGGATCCGGAAACACCATATATTTT.

The chain is built from TRBV7-2 and TRBJ1-4; 9 nucleotides line up with TRBD1. The germline V gene has CDR1 SGHTA and CDR2 FQGNSA. V lost 6 bases to trimming and J lost 5 bases; unmatched junction nucleotides: 10. The CDR3 spans 16 residues. The CDR3 loop reads CASRRGTGRDNEKLFF. Here the CDR3 DNA reads TGTGCCAGCAGACGAGGGACAGGGCGCGACAATGAAAAACTGTTTTTT.

The chain recombines TRBV3-1 (or the pseudogene TRBV3-2) with TRBJ2-1, with 11 bases identical to TRBD2. CDR1 LGHDT and CDR2 YNNKEL come from the germline V gene (reference sequence). This CDR3 has 18 amino acids. V shed 0 bases, J shed 5 bases, and the junction held 9 bases outside the gene matches. Here the CDR3 DNA reads TGTGCCAGCAGCCAAGAACTAGCGGGAGCACCTCGGAACAATGAGCAGTTCTTC. Translating gives CASSQELAGAPRNNEQFF.

The chain combines TRBV28 with TRBJ1-2, with 8 bases aligning to TRBD1. Germline-derived CDR1 and CDR2 are MDHEN and SYDVKM. J was trimmed by 4 bases and V by 4 bases; bases with no gene match: 14. The CDR3 runs 17 residues. CDR3 sequence reads: CASSYPPGTGRFYGYTF. CDR3 nucleotides: TGTGCCAGCAGTTACCCTCCCGGGACAGGTCGATTCTATGGCTACACCTTC.

J is TRBJ1-2 and V is TRBV5-4, with D possibly TRBD1 on 5 matching bases. This CDR3 is 15 amino acids long. V was cut by 4 bases and J by 8 bases, with 21 bases left in between. Germline-derived CDR1 and CDR2 are SGHNT and YYREEE (reference sequence). CDR3 protein: CASSPGEVTLFGYTF. Here the CDR3 DNA reads TGTGCCAGCAGCCCGGGGGAGGTGACCTTATTCGGCTACACCTTC.

The V call is TRBV15, the J call TRBJ1-2; 9 bases match TRBD1. Germline trimming cut 0 bases from V and 2 bases from J; bases unmatched to any gene: 4. CDR3 size: 16 residues. The V gene's germline CDR1 is LNHNV and CDR2 YYDKDF (reference sequence). The CDR3 DNA is TGTGCCACCAGCAGAGATTTAGGACAGGGGAACTATGGCTACACCTTC. This sequence encodes CATSRDLGQGNYGYTF.

The genes are TRBV5-1 and TRBJ2-7; 14 bases fit TRBD2. With 5 bases clipped from V and 5 bases from J, the junction kept 30 bases outside the gene matches. Germline lookup yields CDR1 SGHRS and CDR2 YFSETQ. The CDR3 runs 23 residues. This chain's CDR3 is CASRTLGTSGRGTLGDRRHEQYF. DNA for the CDR3: TGCGCCAGCAGGACACTGGGGACTAGCGGGAGAGGTACTCTGGGCGACAGGCGGCACGAGCAGTACTTC.

The chain carries TRBV4-2 and TRBJ2-3; 11 bases map to TRBD2. CDR3 size: 17 residues. V was clipped by 4 bases and J by 3 bases; unmatched bases: 9. Germline CDR1 and CDR2: LGHNA and YNFKEQ. The CDR3 bases are TGTGCCAGCAGCCCCCCCCTCCTAGCGGGGGGAACAGATACGCAGTATTTT. Its protein is CASSPPLLAGGTDTQYF.